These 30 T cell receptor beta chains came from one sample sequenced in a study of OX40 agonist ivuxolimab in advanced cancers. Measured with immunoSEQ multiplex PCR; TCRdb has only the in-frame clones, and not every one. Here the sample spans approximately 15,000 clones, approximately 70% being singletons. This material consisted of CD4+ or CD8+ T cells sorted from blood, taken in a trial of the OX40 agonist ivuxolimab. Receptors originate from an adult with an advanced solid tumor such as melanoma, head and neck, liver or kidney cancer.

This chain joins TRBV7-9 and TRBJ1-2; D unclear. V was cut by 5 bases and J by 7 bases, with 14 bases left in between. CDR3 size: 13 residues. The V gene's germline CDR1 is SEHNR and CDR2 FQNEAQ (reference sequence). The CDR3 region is CASSTQFPGGYTF. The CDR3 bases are TGTGCCAGCAGCACACAATTTCCGGGTGGCTACACCTTC.

CDR3 sequence: CASSPGARGTEAFF. The CDR3 DNA reads as TGTGCCAGCAGCCCGGGGGCGCGGGGCACTGAAGCTTTCTTT. The J gene is TRBJ1-1, the V gene TRBV11-2; a possible D gene is TRBD1 (6 bases). From germline, CDR1 is SGHAT and CDR2 FQNNGV. The V gene lost 5 bases and the J gene lost 4 bases, with 14 bases spanning the gap. The CDR3 length is 14 residues. Using reference TRBV11-2 and TRBJ1-1 for the parts outside the CDR3, the full variable domain is EAGVAQSPRYKIIEKRQSVAFWCNPISGHATLYWYQQILGQGPKLLIQFQNNGVVDDSQLPKDRFSAERLKGVDSTLKIQPAKLEDSAVYLCASSPGARGTEAFFGQGTRLTVV.

CDR3 sequence reads: CASSETGGFSTDTQYF. The CDR3 DNA sequence: TGTGCCAGCAGTGAGACGGGAGGTTTCTCCACAGATACGCAGTATTTT. The chain recombines TRBV2 with TRBJ2-3; 7 bases match TRBD2. The length of the CDR3 is 16 residues. V shed 3 bases, J shed 2 bases, and the junction held 8 bases outside the gene matches. Germline CDR1 SNHLY, CDR2 FYNNEI.

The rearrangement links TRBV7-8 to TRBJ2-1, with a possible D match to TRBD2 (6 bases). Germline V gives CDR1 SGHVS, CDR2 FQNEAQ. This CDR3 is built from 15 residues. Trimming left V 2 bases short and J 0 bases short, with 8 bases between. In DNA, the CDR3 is TGTGCCAGCAGCTTATTCGGGAGCTCCTACAATGAGCAGTTCTTC. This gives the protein CASSLFGSSYNEQFF.

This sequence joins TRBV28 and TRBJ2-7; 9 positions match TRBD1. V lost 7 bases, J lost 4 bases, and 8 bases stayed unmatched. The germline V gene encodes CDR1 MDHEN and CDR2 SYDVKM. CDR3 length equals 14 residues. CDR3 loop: CASKPPGQGYEQYF. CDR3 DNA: TGTGCCAGCAAGCCTCCGGGACAGGGTTACGAGCAGTACTTC.

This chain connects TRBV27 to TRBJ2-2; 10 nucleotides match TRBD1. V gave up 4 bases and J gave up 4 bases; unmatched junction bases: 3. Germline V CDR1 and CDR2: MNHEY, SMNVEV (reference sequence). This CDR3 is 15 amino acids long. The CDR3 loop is CASSWTGGGTGELFF. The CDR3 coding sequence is TGTGCCAGCAGTTGGACAGGGGGAGGCACCGGGGAGCTGTTTTTT.

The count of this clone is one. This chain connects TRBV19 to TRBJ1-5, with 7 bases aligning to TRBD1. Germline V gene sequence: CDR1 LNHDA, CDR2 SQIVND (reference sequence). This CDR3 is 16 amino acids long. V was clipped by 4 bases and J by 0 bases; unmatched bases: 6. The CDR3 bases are TGTGCCAGTAGTAGACAGGGACTTAATAGCAATCAGCCCCAGCATTTT. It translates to CASSRQGLNSNQPQHF.

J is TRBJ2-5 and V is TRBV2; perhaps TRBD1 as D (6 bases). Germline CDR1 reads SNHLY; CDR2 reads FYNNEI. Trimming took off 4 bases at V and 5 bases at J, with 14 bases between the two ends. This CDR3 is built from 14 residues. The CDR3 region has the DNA TGTGCCAGCAGTGGGCGGCAGGGGATCGAGACCCAGTACTTC. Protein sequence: CASSGRQGIETQYF.

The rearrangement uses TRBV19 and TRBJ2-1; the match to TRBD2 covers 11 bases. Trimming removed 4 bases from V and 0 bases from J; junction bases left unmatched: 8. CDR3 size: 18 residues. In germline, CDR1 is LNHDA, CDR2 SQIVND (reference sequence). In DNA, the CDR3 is TGTGCCAGTAGTAAAGGGACTAGCGGTTCCAGCTCCTACAATGAGCAGTTCTTC. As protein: CASSKGTSGSSSYNEQFF.

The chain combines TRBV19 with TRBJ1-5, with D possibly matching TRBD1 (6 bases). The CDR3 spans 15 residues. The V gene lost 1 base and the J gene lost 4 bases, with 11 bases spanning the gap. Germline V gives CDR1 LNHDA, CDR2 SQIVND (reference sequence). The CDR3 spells CASSIVEGGNQPQHF. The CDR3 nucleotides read TGTGCCAGTAGTATAGTAGAAGGGGGGAATCAGCCCCAGCATTTT.

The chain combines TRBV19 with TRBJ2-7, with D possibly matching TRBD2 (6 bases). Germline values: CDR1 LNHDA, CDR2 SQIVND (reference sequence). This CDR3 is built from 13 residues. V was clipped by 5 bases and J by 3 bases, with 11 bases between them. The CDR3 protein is CASSVAASYEQYF. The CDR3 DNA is TGTGCCAGTAGTGTAGCGGCTAGCTACGAGCAGTACTTC. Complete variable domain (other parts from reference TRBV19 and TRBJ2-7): DGGITQSPKYLFRKEGQNVTLSCEQNLNHDAMYWYRQDPGQGLRLIYYSQIVNDFQKGDIAEGYSVSREKKESFPLTVTSAQKNPTAFYLCASSVAASYEQYFGPGTRLTVT.

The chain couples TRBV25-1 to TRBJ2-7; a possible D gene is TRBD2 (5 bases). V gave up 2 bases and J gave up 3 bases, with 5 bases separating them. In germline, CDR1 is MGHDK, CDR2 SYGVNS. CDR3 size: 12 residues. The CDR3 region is CASSEGGYEQYF. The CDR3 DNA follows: TGTGCCAGCAGTGAAGGAGGCTACGAGCAGTACTTC.

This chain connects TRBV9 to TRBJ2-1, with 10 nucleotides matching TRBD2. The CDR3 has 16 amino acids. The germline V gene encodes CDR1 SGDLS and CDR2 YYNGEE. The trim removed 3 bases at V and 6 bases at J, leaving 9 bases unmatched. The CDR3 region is CASSGVSGRRFNEQFF. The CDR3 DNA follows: TGTGCCAGCAGCGGGGTTAGCGGGAGGCGTTTCAATGAGCAGTTCTTC.

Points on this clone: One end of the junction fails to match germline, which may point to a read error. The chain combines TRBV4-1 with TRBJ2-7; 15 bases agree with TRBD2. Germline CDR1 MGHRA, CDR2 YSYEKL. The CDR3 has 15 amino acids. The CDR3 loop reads CASSQDHGLAGGDTF. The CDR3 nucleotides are TGCGCCAGCAGCCAAGACCACGGACTAGCGGGAGGGGATACCTTC.

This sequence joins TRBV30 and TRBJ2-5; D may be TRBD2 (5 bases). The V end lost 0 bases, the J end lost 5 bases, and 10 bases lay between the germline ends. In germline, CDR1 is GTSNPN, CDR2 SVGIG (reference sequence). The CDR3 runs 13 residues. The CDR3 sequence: CAWSVGGRETQYF. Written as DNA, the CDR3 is TGTGCCTGGAGTGTAGGAGGAAGGGAGACCCAGTACTTC. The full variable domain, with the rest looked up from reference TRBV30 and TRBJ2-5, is SQTIHQWPATLVQPVGSPLSLECTVEGTSNPNLYWYRQAAGRGLQLLFYSVGIGQISSEVPQNLSASRPQDRQFILSSKKLLLSDSGFYLCAWSVGGRETQYFGPGTRLLVL.

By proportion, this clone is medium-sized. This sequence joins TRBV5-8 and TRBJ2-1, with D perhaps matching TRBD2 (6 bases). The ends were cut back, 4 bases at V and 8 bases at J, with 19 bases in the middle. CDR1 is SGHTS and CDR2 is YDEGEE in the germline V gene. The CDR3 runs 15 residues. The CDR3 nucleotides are TGTGCCAGCAGCGACGGGACTTCCGATTTGGATGAGCAGTTCTTC. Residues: CASSDGTSDLDEQFF.

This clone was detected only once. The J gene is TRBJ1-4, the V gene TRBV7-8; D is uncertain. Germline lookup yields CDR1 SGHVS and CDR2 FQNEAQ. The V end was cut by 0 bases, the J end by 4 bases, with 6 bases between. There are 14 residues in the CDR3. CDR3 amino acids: CASSLAGSNEKLFF. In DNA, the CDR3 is TGTGCCAGCAGCTTAGCGGGCAGTAATGAAAAACTGTTTTTT. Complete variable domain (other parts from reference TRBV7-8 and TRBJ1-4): GAGVSQSPRYKVAKRGQDVALRCDPISGHVSLFWYQQALGQGPEFLTYFQNEAQLDKSGLPSDRFFAERPEGSVSTLKIQRTQQEDSAVYLCASSLAGSNEKLFFGSGTQLSVL.

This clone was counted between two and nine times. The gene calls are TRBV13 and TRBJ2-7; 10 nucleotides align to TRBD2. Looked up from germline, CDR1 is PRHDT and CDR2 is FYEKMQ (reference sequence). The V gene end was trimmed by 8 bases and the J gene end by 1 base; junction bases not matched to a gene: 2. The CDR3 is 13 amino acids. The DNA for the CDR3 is TGTGCCAGCTCTAGCGGGAGATCCTACGAGCAGTACTTC. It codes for CASSSGRSYEQYF. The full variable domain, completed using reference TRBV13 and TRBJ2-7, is AAGVIQSPRHLIKEKRETATLKCYPIPRHDTVYWYQQGPGQDPQFLISFYEKMQSDKGSIPDRFSAQQFSDYHSELNMSSLELGDSALYFCASSSGRSYEQYFGPGTRLTVT.

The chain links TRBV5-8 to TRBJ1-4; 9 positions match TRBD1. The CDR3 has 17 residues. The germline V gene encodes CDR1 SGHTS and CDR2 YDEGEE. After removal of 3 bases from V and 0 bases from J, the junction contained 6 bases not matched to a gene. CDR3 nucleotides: TGTGCCAGCAGCTGGGACAGGGAGGATTCAACTAATGAAAAACTGTTTTTT. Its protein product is CASSWDREDSTNEKLFF.

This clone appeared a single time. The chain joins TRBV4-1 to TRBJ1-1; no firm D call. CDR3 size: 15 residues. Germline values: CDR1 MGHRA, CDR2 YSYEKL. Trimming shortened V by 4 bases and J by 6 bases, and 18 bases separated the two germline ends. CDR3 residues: CASSLLGQEGAEAFF. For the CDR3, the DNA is TGCGCCAGCAGCCTCTTAGGGCAGGAAGGCGCTGAAGCTTTCTTT.

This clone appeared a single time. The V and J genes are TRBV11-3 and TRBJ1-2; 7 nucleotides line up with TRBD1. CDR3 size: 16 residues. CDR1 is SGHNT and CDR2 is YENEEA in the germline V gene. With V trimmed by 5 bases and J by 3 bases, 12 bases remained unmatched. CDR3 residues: CASSTAGTDLYYGYTF. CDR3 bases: TGTGCCAGCAGCACAGCCGGGACAGACCTATACTATGGCTACACCTTC.

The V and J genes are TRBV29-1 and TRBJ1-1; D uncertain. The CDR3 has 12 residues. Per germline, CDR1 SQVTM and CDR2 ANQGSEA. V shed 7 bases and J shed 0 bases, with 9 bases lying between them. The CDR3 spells CSAMTLNTEAFF. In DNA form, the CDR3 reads TGCAGCGCAATGACACTGAACACTGAAGCTTTCTTT.

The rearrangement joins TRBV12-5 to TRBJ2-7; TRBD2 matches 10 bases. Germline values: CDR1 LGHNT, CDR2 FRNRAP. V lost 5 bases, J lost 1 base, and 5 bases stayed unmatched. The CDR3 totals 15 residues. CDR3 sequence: CASGLAGEPSYEQYF. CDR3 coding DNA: TGTGCTAGTGGTCTAGCGGGAGAACCTTCCTACGAGCAGTACTTC. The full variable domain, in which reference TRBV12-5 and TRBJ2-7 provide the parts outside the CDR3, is DARVTQTPRHKVTEMGQEVTMRCQPILGHNTVFWYRQTMMQGLELLAYFRNRAPLDDSGMPKDRFSAEMPDATLATLKIQPSEPRDSAVYFCASGLAGEPSYEQYFGPGTRLTVT.

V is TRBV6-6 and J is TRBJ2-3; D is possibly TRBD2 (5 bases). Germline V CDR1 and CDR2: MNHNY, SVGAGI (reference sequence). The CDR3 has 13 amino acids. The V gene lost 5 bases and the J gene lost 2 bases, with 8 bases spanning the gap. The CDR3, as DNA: TGTGCCAGCAGTACAGCGGACACAGATACGCAGTATTTT. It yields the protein CASSTADTDTQYF.

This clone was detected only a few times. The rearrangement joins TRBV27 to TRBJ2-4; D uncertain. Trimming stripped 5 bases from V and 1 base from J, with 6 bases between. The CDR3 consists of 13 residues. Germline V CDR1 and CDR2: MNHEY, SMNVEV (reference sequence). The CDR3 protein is CASSVNAKNIQYF. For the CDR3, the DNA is TGTGCCAGCAGTGTTAACGCCAAAAACATTCAGTACTTC.

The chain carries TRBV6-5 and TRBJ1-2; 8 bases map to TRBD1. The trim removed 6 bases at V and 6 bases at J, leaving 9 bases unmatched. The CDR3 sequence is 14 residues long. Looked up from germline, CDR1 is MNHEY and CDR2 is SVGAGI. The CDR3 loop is CASSATGVVDGYTF. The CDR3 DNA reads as TGTGCCAGCAGCGCGACAGGGGTTGTGGATGGCTACACCTTC.

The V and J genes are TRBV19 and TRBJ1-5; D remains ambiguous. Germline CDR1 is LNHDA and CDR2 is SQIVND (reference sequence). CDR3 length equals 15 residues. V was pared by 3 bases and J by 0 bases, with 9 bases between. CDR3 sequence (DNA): TGTGCCAGTAGTATTGGGCAATATAGCAATCAGCCCCAGCATTTT. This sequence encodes CASSIGQYSNQPQHF. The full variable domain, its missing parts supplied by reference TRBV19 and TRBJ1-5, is DGGITQSPKYLFRKEGQNVTLSCEQNLNHDAMYWYRQDPGQGLRLIYYSQIVNDFQKGDIAEGYSVSREKKESFPLTVTSAQKNPTAFYLCASSIGQYSNQPQHFGDGTRLSIL.

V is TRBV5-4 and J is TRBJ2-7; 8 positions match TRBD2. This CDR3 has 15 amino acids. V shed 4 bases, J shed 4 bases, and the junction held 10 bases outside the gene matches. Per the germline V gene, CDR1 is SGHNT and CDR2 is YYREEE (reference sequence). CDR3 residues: CASSVLSGLGYEQYF. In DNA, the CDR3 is TGTGCCAGCAGCGTGTTGTCGGGACTAGGATACGAGCAGTACTTC.

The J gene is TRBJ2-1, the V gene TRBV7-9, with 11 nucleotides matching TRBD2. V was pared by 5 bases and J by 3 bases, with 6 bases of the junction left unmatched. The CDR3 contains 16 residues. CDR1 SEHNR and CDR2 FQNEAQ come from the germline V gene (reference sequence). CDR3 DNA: TGTGCCAGCAGCCCGGGGACTAGCGGACACTACAATGAGCAGTTCTTC. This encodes CASSPGTSGHYNEQFF.

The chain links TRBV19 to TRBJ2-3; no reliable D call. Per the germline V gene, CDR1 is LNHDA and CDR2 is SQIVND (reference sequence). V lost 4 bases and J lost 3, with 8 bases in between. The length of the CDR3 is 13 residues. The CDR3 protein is CASSSLVTDTQYF. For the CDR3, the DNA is TGTGCCAGTAGTAGTCTTGTTACAGATACGCAGTATTTT.